This T cell receptor (beta chain) was obtained from a study of T cell responses to AZD1222 COVID-19 vaccine. Between the trimmed V and J ends, which lost 4 bases and 0 bases, there was a span of 7 bases. Germline loops: CDR1 LNHDA, CDR2 SQIVND (reference sequence). The CDR3 runs 15 residues. Sequencing used immunoSEQ multiplex PCR; TCRdb keeps in-frame clones, though not all of them. This sample carries roughly 160,000 clones, about 90% of them seen once, and the ten largest clones take approximately 1.9%. The chain employs TRBV19 and TRBJ1-6; the D gene is possibly TRBD1 (5 bases). The input for sequencing was peripheral blood, taken on day 0 of AZD1222 vaccination. This receptor was taken from an adult in good health. The CDR3 loop is CASSKDTSYNSPLHF. CDR3 nucleotide sequence: TGTGCCAGTAGTAAGGACACCTCCTATAATTCACCCCTCCACTTT.